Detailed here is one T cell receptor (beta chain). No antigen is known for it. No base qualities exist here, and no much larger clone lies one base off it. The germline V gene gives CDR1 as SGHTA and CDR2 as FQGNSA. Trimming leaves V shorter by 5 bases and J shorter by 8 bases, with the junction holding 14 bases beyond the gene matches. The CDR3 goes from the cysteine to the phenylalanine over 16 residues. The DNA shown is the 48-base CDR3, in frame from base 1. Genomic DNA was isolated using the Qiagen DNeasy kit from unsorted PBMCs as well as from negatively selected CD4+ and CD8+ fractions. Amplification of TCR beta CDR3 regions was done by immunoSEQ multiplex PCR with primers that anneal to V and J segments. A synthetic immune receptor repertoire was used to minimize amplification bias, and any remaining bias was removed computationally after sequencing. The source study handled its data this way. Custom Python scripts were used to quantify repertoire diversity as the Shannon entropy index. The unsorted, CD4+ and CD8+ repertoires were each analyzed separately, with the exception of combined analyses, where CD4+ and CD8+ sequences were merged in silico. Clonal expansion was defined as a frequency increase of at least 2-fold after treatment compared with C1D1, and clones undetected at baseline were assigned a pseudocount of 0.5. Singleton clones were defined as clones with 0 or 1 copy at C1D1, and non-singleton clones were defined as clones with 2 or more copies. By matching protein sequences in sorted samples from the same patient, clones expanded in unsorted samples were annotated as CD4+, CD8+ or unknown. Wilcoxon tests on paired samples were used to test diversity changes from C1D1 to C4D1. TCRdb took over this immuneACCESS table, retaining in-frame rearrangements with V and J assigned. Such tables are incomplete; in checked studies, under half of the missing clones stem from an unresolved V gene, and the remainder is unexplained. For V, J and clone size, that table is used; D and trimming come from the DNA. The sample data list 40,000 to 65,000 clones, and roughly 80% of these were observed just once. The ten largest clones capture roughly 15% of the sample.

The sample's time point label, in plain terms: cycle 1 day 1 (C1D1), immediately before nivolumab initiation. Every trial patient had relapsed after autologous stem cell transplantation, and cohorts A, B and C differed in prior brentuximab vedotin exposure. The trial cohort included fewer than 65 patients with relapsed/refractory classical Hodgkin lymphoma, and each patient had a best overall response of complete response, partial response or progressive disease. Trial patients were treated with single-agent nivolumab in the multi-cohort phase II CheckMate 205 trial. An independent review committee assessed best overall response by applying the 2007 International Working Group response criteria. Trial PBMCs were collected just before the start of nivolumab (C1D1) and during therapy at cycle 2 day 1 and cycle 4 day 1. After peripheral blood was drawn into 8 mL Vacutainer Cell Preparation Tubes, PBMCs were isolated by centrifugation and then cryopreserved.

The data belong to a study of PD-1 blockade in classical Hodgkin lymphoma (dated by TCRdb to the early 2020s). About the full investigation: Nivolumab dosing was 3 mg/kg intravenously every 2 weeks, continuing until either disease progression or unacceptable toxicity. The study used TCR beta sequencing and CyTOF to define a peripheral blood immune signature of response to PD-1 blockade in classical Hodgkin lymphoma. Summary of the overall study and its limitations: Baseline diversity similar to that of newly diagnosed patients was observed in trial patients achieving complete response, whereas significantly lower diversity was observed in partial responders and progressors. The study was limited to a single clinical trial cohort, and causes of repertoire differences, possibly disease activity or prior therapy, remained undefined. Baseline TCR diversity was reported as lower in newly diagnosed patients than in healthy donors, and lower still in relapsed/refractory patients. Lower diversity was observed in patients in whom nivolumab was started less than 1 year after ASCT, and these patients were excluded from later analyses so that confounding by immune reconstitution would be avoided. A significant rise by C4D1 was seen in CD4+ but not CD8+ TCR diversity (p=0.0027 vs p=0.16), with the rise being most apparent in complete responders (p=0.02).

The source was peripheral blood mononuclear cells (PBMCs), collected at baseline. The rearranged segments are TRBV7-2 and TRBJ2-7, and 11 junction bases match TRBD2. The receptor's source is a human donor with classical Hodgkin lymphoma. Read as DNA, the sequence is TGTGCCAGCAGCCCTAGAAGCGGGACTAGCGGTATTAAGCAGTACTTC. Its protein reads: CASSPRSGTSGIKQYF.